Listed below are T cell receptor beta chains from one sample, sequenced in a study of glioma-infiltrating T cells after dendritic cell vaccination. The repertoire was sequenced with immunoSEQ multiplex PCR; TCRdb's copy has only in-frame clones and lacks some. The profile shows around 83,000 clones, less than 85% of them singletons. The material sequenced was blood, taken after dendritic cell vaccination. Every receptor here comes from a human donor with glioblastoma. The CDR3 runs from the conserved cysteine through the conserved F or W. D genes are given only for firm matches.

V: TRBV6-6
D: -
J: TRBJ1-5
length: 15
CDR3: CASRAGTDYNQPQHF
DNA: TGTGCCAGCAGAGCCGGGACGGACTATAATCAGCCCCAGCATTTT

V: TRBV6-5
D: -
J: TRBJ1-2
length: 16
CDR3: CASSYDGGQPLSGYTF
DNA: TGTGCCAGCAGTTACGACGGGGGTCAGCCCCTTTCCGGCTACACCTTC

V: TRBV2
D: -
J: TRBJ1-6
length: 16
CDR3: CAIPSLQGVYNSPLHF
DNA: TGTGCCATCCCAAGTTTGCAGGGTGTTTATAATTCACCCCTCCACTTT

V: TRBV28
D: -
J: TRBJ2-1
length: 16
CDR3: CASSVLHSSGYNEQFF
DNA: TGTGCCAGCAGTGTCCTCCATTCGAGCGGATACAATGAGCAGTTCTTC

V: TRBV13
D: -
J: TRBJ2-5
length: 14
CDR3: CASSLGLQQETQYF
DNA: TGTGCCAGCAGCTTAGGACTGCAACAAGAGACCCAGTACTTC

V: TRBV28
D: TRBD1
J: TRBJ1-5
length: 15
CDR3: CASSAGQVSNQPQHF
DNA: TGTGCCAGCAGCGCAGGACAGGTCTCCAATCAGCCCCAGCATTTT

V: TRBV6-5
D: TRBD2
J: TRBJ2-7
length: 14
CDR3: CASRLRDYLEEQYF
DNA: TGTGCCAGCAGACTCCGGGACTACCTAGAAGAGCAGTACTTC

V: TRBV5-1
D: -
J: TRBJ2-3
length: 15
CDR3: CASSLTGLVTDTQYF
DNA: TGCGCCAGCAGCTTGACGGGACTCGTAACAGATACGCAGTATTTT

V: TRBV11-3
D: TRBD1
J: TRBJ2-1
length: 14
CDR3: CASSQGQDYNEQFF
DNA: TGTGCCAGCAGCCAGGGACAGGACTACAATGAGCAGTTCTTC

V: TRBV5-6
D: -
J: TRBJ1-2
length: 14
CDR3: CASSLAHIGYGYTF
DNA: TGTGCCAGCAGCTTGGCCCACATTGGCTATGGCTACACCTTC

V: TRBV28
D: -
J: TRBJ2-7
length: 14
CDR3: CASSITVPGHEQYF
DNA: TGTGCCAGCAGTATAACAGTGCCTGGGCACGAGCAGTACTTC

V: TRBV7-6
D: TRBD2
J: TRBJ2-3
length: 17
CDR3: CASATVGTSGFVDTQYF
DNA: TGTGCCAGCGCGACCGTTGGGACTAGCGGGTTTGTCGATACGCAGTATTTT

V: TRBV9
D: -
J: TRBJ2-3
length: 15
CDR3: CASSTTPGNLDTQYF
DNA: TGTGCCAGCAGCACAACGCCGGGAAACTTAGATACGCAGTATTTT

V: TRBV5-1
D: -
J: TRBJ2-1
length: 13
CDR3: CASSLGTGNEQFF
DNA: TGCGCCAGCAGCTTAGGGACTGGAAATGAGCAGTTCTTC

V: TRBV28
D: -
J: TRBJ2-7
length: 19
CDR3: CASSLLLSIGVTPTYEQYF
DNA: TGTGCCAGCAGTTTATTACTATCGATAGGGGTCACCCCAACCTACGAGCAGTACTTC

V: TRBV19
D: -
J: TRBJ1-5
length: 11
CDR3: CASRGRGAQHF
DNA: TGTGCCAGTAGGGGGAGGGGGGCCCAGCATTTT

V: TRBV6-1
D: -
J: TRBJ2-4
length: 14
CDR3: CASSGYSGGGIQYF
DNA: TGTGCCAGCAGTGGGTACAGCGGTGGTGGCATTCAGTACTTC

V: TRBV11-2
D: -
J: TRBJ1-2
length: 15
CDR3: CASSVAAGPTYGYTF
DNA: TGTGCCAGCAGCGTAGCGGCGGGACCGACCTATGGCTACACCTTC

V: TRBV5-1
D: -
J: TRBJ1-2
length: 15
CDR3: CASSVRWGGDYGYTF
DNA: TGCGCCAGCTCCGTCCGGTGGGGGGGGGACTATGGCTACACCTTC

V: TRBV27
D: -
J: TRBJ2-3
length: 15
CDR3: CASSLGLVGTDTQYF
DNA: TGTGCCAGCAGTTTAGGCCTAGTAGGCACAGATACGCAGTATTTT

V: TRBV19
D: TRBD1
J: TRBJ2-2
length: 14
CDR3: CASTKQGGHGELFF
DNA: TGTGCCAGTACCAAACAGGGGGGTCACGGGGAGCTGTTTTTT